The subject of this entry is one T cell receptor (beta chain). Its antigen target is currently unknown. Base quality data are lacking; no much larger clone is found one base away. High-throughput TCR beta sequencing profiled peripheral blood CD8+ and CD4+ T cells from healthy donors, Susac syndrome patients and multiple sclerosis patients. The multiple sclerosis controls were treatment-naive patients who had stable or active relapsing-remitting disease and met the revised McDonald criteria. Bulk CD8+ and CD4+ T cells were purified magnetically by negative isolation, whereas CD8+ TEMRA cells were enriched by FACS. Blood was collected in EDTA tubes and processed within 24 hours, with PBMCs isolated through density gradient centrifugation. PBMCs intended for TCR sequencing were cryopreserved in liquid nitrogen and were subsequently thawed in a 37 degrees C water bath. The sorted or isolated CD4+, CD8+ and CD8+ TEMRA cells reached a purity of at least 90%.

This sample is part of a study of CD8 T cells in Susac syndrome (dated by TCRdb to the late 2010s). A note on the overall study: The study used repertoire sequencing to test whether antigen drove CD8+ T cell activation and differentiation in Susac syndrome.

Relative to germline, V is 5 bases shorter and J is 6 bases shorter, with 22 bases between their ends. CDR1 and CDR2 are drawn from the germline V gene (reference sequence): SEHNR, FQNEAQ. Spanning cysteine to phenylalanine, the CDR3 consists of 17 amino acids. Only the CDR3 DNA is retained, 51 bases long and in frame from the first base. RNA was extracted using the RNeasy kit, and about 0.5 to 1 microgram was reverse transcribed with random hexamers. The immunoSEQ multiplex PCR assay, which covers 54 Vbeta and 13 Jbeta segments, was used to amplify TCR beta CDR3 regions. PCR amplification bias was corrected by using a synthetic template baseline for primer optimization and computational correction. The authors' analysis ran thus. Reads were annotated to V, D and J genes per IMGT and analyzed with immunoSEQ Analyzer, keeping only productive sequences. Clonality was computed as one minus Shannon entropy normalized by log2 of the number of productive unique sequences. For each patient and control, public and private clones were evaluated within the 100 most prevalent clones. Susac-specific clones were defined as absent from healthy and MS cohorts, 850 to 1,300 published viral clones and other ImmuneACCESS disease sequences. TCRdb itself trimmed the public reads at Q25 with fastp, ran MiXCR and retained productive beta chains. When rows share a CDR3 protein, they turn into one entry using the most common DNA and genes. TCRdb's processing, not the authors' own work, is the source of the V and J calls. The sample contains around 160,000 distinct CDR3 sequences, approximately 94% of them found a single time. The ten largest account for 0.085% to 0.095% of the sample.

Overall study outcomes, separate from this receptor: The study acknowledged that relatively few individuals were included in the TCR sequencing and HLA analysis.

The chain uses TRBV7-9 and TRBJ1-4, with the D gene too uncertain to name. This sequence originates from a human donor with multiple sclerosis. Sequencing used CD4+ T cells from PBMCs. The CDR3 region has the sequence CASSPGPNRPSYEKLFF. The DNA reads TGTGCCAGCAGCCCGGGCCCGAACCGGCCCAGTTATGAAAAACTGTTTTTT.